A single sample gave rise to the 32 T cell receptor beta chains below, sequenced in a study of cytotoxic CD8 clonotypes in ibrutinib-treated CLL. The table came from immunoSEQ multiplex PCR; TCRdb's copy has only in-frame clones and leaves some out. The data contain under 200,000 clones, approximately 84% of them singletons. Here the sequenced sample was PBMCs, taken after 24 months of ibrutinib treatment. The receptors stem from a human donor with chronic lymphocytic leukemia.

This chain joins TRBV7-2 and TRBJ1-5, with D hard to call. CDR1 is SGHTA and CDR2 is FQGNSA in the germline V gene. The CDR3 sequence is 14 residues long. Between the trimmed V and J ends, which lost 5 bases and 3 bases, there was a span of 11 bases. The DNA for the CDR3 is TGTGCCAGCAGCCGGCCGGGTAACAATCAGCCCCAGCATTTT. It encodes CASSRPGNNQPQHF.

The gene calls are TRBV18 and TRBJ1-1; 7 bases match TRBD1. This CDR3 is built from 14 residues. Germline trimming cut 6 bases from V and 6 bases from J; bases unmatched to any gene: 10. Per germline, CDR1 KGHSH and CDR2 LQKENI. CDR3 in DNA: TGTGCCAGCTCCCCCACACAGGGGAGCCCTGAAGCTTTCTTT. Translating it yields CASSPTQGSPEAFF.

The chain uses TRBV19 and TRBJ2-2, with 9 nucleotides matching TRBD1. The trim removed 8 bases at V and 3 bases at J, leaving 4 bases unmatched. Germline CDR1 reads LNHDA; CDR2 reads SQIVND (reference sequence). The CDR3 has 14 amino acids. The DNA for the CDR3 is TGTGCCAGTTCCCGGGACAGGGACACCGGGGAGCTGTTTTTT. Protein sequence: CASSRDRDTGELFF.

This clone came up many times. The CDR3 DNA sequence: TGCAGCGTCGCTCTGGGGGTGAGCAATCAGCCCCAGCATTTT. Its translation is CSVALGVSNQPQHF. The rearrangement joins TRBV29-1 to TRBJ1-5, with D perhaps TRBD1 (5 bases). The ends were cut back, 6 bases at V and 1 base at J, with 13 bases in the middle. CDR3 length equals 14 residues. Germline V gene lookup returns CDR1 SQVTM and CDR2 ANQGSEA.

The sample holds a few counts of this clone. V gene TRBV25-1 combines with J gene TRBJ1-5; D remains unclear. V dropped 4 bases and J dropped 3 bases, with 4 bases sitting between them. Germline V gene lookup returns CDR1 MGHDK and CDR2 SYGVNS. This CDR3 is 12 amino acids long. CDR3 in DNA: TGTGCCAGCAGTGGACCCAATCAGCCCCAGCATTTT. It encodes CASSGPNQPQHF.

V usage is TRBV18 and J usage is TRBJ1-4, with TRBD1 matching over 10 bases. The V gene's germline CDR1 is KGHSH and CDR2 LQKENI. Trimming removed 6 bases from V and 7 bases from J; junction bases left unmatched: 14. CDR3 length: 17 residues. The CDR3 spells CASSRQGAQVVGEKLFF. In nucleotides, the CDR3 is TGTGCCAGCTCTCGACAGGGGGCGCAAGTGGTGGGTGAAAAACTGTTTTTT.

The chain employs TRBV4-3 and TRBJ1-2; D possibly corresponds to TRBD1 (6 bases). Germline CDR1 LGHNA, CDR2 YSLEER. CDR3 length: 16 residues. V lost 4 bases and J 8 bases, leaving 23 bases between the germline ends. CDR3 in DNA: TGCGCCAGCAGCCGAGCCGCAGACAGGTCCGTGGGGGGCTACACCTTC. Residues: CASSRAADRSVGGYTF.

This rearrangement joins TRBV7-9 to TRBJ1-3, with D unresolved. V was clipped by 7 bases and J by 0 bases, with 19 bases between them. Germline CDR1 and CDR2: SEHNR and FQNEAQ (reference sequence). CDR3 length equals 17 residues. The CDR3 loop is CASTSWAGVISGNTIYF. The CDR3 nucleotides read TGTGCCAGCACCTCTTGGGCCGGGGTCATCTCTGGAAACACCATATATTTT.

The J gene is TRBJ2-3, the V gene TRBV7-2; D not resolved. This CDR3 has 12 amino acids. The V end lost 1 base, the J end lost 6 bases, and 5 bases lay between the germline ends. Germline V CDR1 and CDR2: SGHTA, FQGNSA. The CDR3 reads CASSLDRDTQYF. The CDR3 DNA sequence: TGTGCCAGCAGCTTAGACCGGGATACGCAGTATTTT.

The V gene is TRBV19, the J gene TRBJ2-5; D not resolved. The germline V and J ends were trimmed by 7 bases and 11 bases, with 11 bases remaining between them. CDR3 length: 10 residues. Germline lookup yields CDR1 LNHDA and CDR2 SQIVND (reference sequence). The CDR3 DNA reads TGTGCCAGTACCATGTTGTCACAGTACTTC. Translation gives CASTMLSQYF.

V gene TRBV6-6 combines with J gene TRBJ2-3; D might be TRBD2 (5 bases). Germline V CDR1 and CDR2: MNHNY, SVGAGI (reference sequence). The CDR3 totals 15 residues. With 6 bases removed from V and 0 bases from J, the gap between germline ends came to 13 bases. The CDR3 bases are TGTGCCAGCAGCCGCCGGGGATCTAGCACAGATACGCAGTATTTT. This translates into CASSRRGSSTDTQYF.

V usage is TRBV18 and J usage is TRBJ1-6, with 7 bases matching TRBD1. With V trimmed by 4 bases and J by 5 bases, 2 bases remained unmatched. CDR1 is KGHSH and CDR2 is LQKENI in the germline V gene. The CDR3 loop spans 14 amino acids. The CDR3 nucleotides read TGTGCCAGCTCACACGGGACAGATAATTCACCCCTCCACTTT. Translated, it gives CASSHGTDNSPLHF. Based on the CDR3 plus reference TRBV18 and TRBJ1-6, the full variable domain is NAGVMQNPRHLVRRRGQEARLRCSPMKGHSHVYWYRQLPEEGLKFMVYLQKENIIDESGMPKERFSAEFPKEGPSILRIQQVVRGDSAAYFCASSHGTDNSPLHFGNGTRLTVT.

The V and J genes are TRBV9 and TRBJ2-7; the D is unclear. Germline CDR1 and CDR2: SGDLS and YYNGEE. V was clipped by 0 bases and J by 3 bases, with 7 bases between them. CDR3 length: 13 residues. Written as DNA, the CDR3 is TGTGCCAGCAGCGTAGGAATAGGCTACGAGCAGTACTTC. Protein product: CASSVGIGYEQYF.

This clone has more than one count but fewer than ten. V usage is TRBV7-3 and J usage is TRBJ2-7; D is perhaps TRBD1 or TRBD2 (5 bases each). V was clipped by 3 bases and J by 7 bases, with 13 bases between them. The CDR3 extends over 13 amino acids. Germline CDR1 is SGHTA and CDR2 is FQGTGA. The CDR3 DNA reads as TGTGCCAGCAGCTTCCGGGACCAAAAGGAGCAGTACTTC. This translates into CASSFRDQKEQYF.

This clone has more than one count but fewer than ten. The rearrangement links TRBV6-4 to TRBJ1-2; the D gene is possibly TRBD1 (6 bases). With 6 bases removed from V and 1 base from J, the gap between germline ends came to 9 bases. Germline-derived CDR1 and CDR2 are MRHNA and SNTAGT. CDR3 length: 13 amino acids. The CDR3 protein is CASRRDNNYGYTF. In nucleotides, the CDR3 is TGTGCCAGCAGGAGGGACAATAACTATGGCTACACCTTC.

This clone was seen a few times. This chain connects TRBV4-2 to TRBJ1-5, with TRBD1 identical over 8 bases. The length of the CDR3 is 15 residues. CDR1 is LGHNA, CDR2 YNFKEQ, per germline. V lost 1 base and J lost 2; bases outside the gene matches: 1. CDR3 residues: CASSQATGGNQPQHF. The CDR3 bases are TGTGCCAGCAGCCAAGCGACAGGGGGCAATCAGCCCCAGCATTTT.

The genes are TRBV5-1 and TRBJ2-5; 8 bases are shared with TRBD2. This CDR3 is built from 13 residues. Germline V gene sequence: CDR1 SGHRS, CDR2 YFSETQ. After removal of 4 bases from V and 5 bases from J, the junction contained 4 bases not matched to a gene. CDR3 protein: CASSPTSEETQYF. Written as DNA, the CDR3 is TGCGCCAGCAGCCCGACTAGCGAGGAGACCCAGTACTTC.

CDR3 nucleotides: TGTGCCAGCAGTGATCGGGACAGGGGGGAAGCTTTCTTT. It encodes CASSDRDRGEAFF. This rearrangement joins TRBV6-1 to TRBJ1-1, with 11 bases aligning to TRBD1. The CDR3 consists of 13 residues. Unmatched junction bases numbered 2, after V lost 3 bases and J lost 8 bases. Germline assignment: CDR1 MNHNS and CDR2 SASEGT.

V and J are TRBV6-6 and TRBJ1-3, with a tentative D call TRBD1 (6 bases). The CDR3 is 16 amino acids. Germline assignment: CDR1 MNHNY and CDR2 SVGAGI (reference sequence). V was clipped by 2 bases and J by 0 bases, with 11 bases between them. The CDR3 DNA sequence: TGTGCCAGCAGTTACATAGGCAGGGGCTCTGGAAACACCATATATTTT. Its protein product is CASSYIGRGSGNTIYF.

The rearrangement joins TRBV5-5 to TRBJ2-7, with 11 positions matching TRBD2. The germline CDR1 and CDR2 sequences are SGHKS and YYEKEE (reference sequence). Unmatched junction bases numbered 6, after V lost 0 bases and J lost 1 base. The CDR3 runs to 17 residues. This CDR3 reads CASSLGLAGPFSYEQYF. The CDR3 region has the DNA TGTGCCAGCAGCTTGGGACTAGCGGGGCCATTTTCCTACGAGCAGTACTTC.

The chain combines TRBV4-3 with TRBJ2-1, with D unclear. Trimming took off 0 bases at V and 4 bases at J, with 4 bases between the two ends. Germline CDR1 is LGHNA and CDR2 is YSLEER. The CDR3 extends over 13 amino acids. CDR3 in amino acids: CASSQEAYNEQFF. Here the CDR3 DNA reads TGCGCCAGCAGCCAAGAAGCGTACAATGAGCAGTTCTTC.

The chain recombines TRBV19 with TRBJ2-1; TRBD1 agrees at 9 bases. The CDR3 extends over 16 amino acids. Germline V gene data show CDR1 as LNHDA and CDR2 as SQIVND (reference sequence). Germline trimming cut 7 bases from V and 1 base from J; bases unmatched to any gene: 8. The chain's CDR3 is CASTRNGQGSYNEQFF. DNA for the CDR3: TGTGCCAGTACCCGTAACGGACAGGGGTCCTACAATGAGCAGTTCTTC.

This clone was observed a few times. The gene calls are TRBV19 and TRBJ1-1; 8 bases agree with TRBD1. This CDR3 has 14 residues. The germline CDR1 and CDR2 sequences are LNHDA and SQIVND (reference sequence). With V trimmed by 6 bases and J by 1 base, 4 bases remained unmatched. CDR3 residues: CASRGDRRNTEAFF. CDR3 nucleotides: TGTGCCAGTAGAGGGGACAGGAGGAACACTGAAGCTTTCTTT.

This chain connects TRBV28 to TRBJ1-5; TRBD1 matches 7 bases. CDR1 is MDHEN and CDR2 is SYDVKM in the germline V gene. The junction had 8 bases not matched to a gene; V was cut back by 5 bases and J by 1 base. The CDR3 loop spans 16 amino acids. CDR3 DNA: TGTGCCAGCAGTACAGGGGCGCGAGGAAGCAATCAGCCCCAGCATTTT. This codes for CASSTGARGSNQPQHF.

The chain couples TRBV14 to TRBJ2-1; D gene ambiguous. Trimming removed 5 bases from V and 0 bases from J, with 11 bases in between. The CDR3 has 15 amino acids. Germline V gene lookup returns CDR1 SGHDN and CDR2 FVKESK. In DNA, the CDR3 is TGTGCCAGCAGCGACCTGGTTAGCTCCTACAATGAGCAGTTCTTC. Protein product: CASSDLVSSYNEQFF.

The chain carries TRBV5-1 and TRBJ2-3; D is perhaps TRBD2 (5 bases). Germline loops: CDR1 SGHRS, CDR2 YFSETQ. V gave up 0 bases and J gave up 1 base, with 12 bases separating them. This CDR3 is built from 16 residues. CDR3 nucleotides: TGCGCCAGCAGCTTGGGACCGGTCGGGGGCACAGATACGCAGTATTTT. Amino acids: CASSLGPVGGTDTQYF.

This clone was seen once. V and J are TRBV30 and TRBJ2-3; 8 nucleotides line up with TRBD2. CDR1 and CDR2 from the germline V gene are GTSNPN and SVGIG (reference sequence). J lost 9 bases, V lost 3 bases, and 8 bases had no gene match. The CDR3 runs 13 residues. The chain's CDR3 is CAWRTGGENTQYF. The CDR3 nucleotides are TGTGCCTGGAGGACCGGGGGGGAGAACACGCAGTATTTT.

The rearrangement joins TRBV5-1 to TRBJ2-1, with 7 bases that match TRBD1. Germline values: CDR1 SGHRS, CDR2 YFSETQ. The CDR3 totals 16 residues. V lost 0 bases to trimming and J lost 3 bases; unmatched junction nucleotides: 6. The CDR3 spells CASSLAGTAYYNEQFF. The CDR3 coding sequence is TGCGCCAGCAGCTTGGCCGGGACAGCTTACTACAATGAGCAGTTCTTC.

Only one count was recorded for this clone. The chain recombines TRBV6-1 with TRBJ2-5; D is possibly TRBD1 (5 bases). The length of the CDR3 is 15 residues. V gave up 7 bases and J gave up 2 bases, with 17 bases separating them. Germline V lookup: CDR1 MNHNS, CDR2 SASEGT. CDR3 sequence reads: CASTRYLTEQETQYF. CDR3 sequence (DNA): TGTGCCAGCACCCGATACCTGACAGAGCAAGAGACCCAGTACTTC.

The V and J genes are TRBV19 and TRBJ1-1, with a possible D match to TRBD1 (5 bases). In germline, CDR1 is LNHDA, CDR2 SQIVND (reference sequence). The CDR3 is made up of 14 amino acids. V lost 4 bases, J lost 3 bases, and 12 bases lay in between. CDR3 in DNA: TGTGCCAGTAGTACCCGGGGGGGTGACACTGAAGCTTTCTTT. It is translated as CASSTRGGDTEAFF.

This chain's CDR3 is CASSPGANNEKLFF. In DNA form, the CDR3 reads TGTGCCAGCAGCCCGGGGGCCAATAATGAAAAACTGTTTTTT. The V gene is TRBV11-1, the J gene TRBJ1-4; D is possibly TRBD1 (6 bases). Trimming shortened V by 5 bases and J by 4 bases, and 11 bases separated the two germline ends. CDR1 and CDR2 (germline): SGHAT, FQDESV (reference sequence). The length of the CDR3 is 14 residues.

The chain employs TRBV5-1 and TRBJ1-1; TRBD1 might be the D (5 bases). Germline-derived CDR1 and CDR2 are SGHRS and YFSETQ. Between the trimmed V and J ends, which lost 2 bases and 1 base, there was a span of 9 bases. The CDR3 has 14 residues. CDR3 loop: CASSLQATNTEAFF. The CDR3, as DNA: TGCGCCAGCAGCTTACAGGCCACGAACACTGAAGCTTTCTTT.